This is a list of T cell receptor beta chains from one sample in a study of vaccination and CD4 T cells after COVID-19. For these receptors, no antigen is known. TCRdb processed the PCR reads anew with MiXCR; each CDR3 protein has one entry. The sample lists about 17,000 distinct CDR3 sequences, roughly 43% seen once, with about 6% in the top ten. The input for sequencing was CD4+ T cells from blood, cultured in vitro, taken before SARS-CoV-2 vaccination. Every receptor here comes from a human donor who had recovered from COVID-19. The CDR3 runs from the conserved cysteine through the conserved F or W. D genes are given only for firm matches. Not all rows give a size; the values are once, few, many and, for expanded clones, a class.

>TRBV19|.|.|TRBJ2-3
CASSGADTQYF
TGTGCCAGTTCGGGGGCAGATACGCAGTATTTT
>TRBV4-3|TRBD1|.|TRBJ1-4
CASSQGTGGVGEKLFF
TGCGCCAGCAGCCAAGGGACAGGGGGGGTCGGGGAAAAACTGTTTTTT
>TRBV6-1|TRBD2|.|TRBJ2-7
CASRTLSGRETTYEQYF
TGTGCCAGCAGAACCCTTTCTGGGCGGGAGACCACCTACGAGCAGTACTTC
>TRBV28|.|.|TRBJ1-5
CASSLFGRGNQPQHF
TGTGCCAGCAGTTTATTCGGCAGGGGCAATCAGCCCCAGCATTTT
>TRBV19|.|.|TRBJ1-5
CASSADLGEQPQHF
TGTGCCAGTAGTGCGGATCTCGGCGAACAGCCCCAGCATTTT
>TRBV5-4|TRBD1|.|TRBJ2-5
CVSTPGDRGLETQYF
TGTGTCAGCACCCCTGGGGACAGGGGCCTAGAGACCCAGTACTTC
>TRBV19|.|few|TRBJ1-2
CASTRGGYYGYTF
TGTGCCAGTACCCGGGGGGGGTACTATGGCTACACCTTC
>TRBV24-1|.|.|TRBJ1-1
CATSETGNTEAFF
TGTGCCACCAGTGAAACAGGGAACACTGAAGCTTTCTTT
>TRBV7-2|TRBD1|few|TRBJ1-2
CASSPRTGGDYGYTF
TGTGCCAGCAGCCCTCGGACAGGGGGTGACTATGGCTACACCTTC
>TRBV6-1|.|.|TRBJ2-7
CASSPRTSPDEQYF
TGTGCCAGCAGTCCCCGGACCTCCCCGGACGAGCAGTACTTC
>TRBV20-1|.|.|TRBJ1-2
CSTRETGPRYTF
TGCAGTACCAGAGAGACGGGTCCGCGCTACACCTTC
>TRBV11-3|.|.|TRBJ2-7
CASSLGTRSSYEQYF
TGTGCCAGCAGCTTGGGAACCCGGAGCTCCTACGAGCAGTACTTC
>TRBV12-3/TRBV12-4|.|few|TRBJ1-5
CASSWGGRQPQHF
TGTGCCAGCAGTTGGGGGGGAAGGCAGCCCCAGCATTTT
>TRBV6-2/TRBV6-3|TRBD2|.|TRBJ2-3
CASCWPGGVKDTQYF
TGTGCCAGCTGTTGGCCCGGGGGGGTTAAAGATACGCAGTATTTT
>TRBV4-1|.|.|TRBJ1-4
CASSQETADSSKLFF
TGCGCCAGCAGCCAAGAAACGGCAGATAGTAGTAAACTGTTTTTT
>TRBV12-3/TRBV12-4|.|.|TRBJ1-6
CASTSRGYNSPLHF
TGTGCCAGCACCTCCAGGGGTTATAATTCACCCCTCCACTTT
>TRBV30|TRBD2|.|TRBJ2-1
CAWGSGGSYNEQFF
TGTGCCTGGGGTAGCGGGGGATCCTACAATGAGCAGTTCTTC
>TRBV7-2|.|.|TRBJ2-7
CASSSGELYGEQYF
TGTGCCAGCAGCTCAGGGGAGTTGTATGGCGAGCAGTACTTC
>TRBV5-4|.|once|TRBJ2-1
CASSFGQILSSYNEQFF
TGTGCCAGCAGCTTTGGGCAAATACTGAGCTCCTACAATGAGCAGTTCTTC
>TRBV20-1|.|.|TRBJ1-1
CSARQGSRNTEAFF
TGCAGTGCTAGGCAGGGCAGTAGGAACACTGAAGCTTTCTTT
>TRBV10-2|.|.|TRBJ1-5
CASSENRRNQPQHF
TGCGCCAGCAGTGAGAATAGGCGCAATCAGCCCCAGCATTTT
>TRBV7-9|.|.|TRBJ1-5
CASSSAASNQPQHF
TGTGCCAGCAGCTCGGCGGCGAGCAATCAGCCCCAGCATTTT
>TRBV10-3|.|.|TRBJ1-5
CAISTTWEQPQHF
TGTGCCATCAGTACGACTTGGGAGCAGCCCCAGCATTTT
>TRBV5-1|.|once|TRBJ2-7
CASSLAMRNEQYF
TGCGCCAGCAGCTTGGCCATGAGGAACGAGCAGTACTTC
>TRBV6-4|.|.|TRBJ1-5
CASSAPDKQSHQPQHF
TGTGCCAGCAGTGCTCCAGACAAGCAGTCCCATCAGCCCCAGCATTTT
>TRBV19|.|.|TRBJ1-2
CASSRETNYGYTF
TGTGCCAGTAGTAGAGAGACAAACTATGGCTACACCTTC
>TRBV19|.|.|TRBJ2-5
CASRPRRGGGGETQYF
TGTGCCAGCCGCCCACGTCGCGGGGGTGGGGGCGAGACCCAGTACTTC
>TRBV10-3|.|few|TRBJ2-5
CAISRGGAPGVETQYF
TGTGCCATCAGTCGGGGCGGGGCCCCCGGCGTAGAGACCCAGTACTTC
>TRBV10-3|.|few|TRBJ1-2
CAISEPGLTNYGYTF
TGTGCCATCAGTGAGCCCGGACTGACGAACTATGGCTACACCTTC
>TRBV20-1|.|few|TRBJ1-2
CSARGSQGYGYTF
TGCAGTGCTAGGGGATCTCAGGGCTATGGCTACACCTTC
>TRBV6-1|.|.|TRBJ1-2
CASSLRQIGYGYTF
TGTGCCAGCAGTCTTCGACAGATTGGCTATGGCTACACCTTC
>TRBV6-5|TRBD1|few|TRBJ1-1
CASSYTAGTGGTEAFF
TGTGCCAGCAGTTACACAGCCGGGACAGGGGGAACTGAAGCTTTCTTT
>TRBV9|TRBD1|.|TRBJ2-7
CASSVGGDSSYEQYF
TGTGCCAGCAGCGTAGGAGGGGACAGTTCCTACGAGCAGTACTTC
>TRBV5-3|TRBD2|.|TRBJ2-5
CASGQDQGSGGRETQYF
TGCGCCAGCGGCCAAGATCAGGGTAGCGGGGGACGAGAGACCCAGTACTTC
>TRBV11-3|.|.|TRBJ2-7
CASSFPGPLSYEQYF
TGTGCCAGCAGCTTCCCTGGGCCACTCTCCTACGAGCAGTACTTC
>TRBV6-5|.|.|TRBJ1-2
CASSYDGQIKEGDNYGYTF
TGTGCCAGCAGTTATGATGGGCAAATAAAGGAAGGTGATAACTATGGCTACACCTTC
>TRBV7-9|TRBD1|.|TRBJ1-1
CASSFGQGVTEAFF
TGTGCCAGCAGCTTTGGACAGGGAGTAACTGAAGCTTTCTTT
>TRBV18|TRBD2|.|TRBJ2-1
CASSSGDEQFF
TGTGCCAGCTCGAGCGGGGATGAGCAGTTCTTC
>TRBV6-2/TRBV6-3|.|once|TRBJ1-3
CASSPSRSGNTIYF
TGTGCCAGCAGTCCTTCACGCTCTGGAAACACCATATATTTT
>TRBV7-2|TRBD1|.|TRBJ2-2
CASSRLGQGRNTGELFF
TGTGCCAGCAGCCGATTAGGACAGGGTCGAAACACCGGGGAGCTGTTTTTT
>TRBV6-1|.|few|TRBJ1-2
CASSSGEVHGYTF
TGTGCCAGCAGCTCCGGGGAGGTACATGGCTACACCTTC
>TRBV7-9|.|.|TRBJ1-2
CASSAVASLGGYTF
TGTGCCAGCAGCGCGGTAGCCTCCCTGGGAGGCTACACCTTC
>TRBV10-3|.|.|TRBJ2-2
CAIYAGAGELFF
TGTGCCATCTACGCAGGGGCCGGGGAGCTGTTTTTT
>TRBV7-2|TRBD2|few|TRBJ2-3
CASSSSSGGTDTQYF
TGTGCCAGCAGCTCATCTAGCGGGGGCACAGATACGCAGTATTTT
>TRBV27|.|.|TRBJ2-2
CASSSRWDNSPGELFF
TGTGCCAGCAGTAGCCGGTGGGACAATTCCCCCGGGGAGCTGTTTTTT
>TRBV21-1|.|few|TRBJ1-2
CASSKALWGRGRYGYTF
TGTGCCAGCAGCAAAGCGCTTTGGGGCAGGGGACGCTATGGCTACACCTTC
>TRBV28|.|.|TRBJ2-2
CASSLEPRTGELFF
TGTGCCAGCAGTTTAGAACCGAGGACCGGGGAGCTGTTTTTT
>TRBV2|.|few|TRBJ1-2
CASRDGTANYGYTF
TGTGCCAGCAGGGACGGCACAGCTAACTATGGCTACACCTTC
>TRBV20-1|.|.|TRBJ2-3
CSVSGVTTDTQYF
TGCAGTGTGTCCGGGGTTACCACAGATACGCAGTATTTT
>TRBV7-9|.|.|TRBJ1-2
CASSSDIRANYGYTF
TGTGCCAGCAGCTCGGACATTCGAGCTAACTATGGCTACACCTTC
>TRBV7-2|.|.|TRBJ1-2
CASSLGHLEPYGYTF
TGTGCCAGCAGCTTGGGACACTTGGAGCCGTATGGCTACACCTTC
>TRBV6-1|.|.|TRBJ1-6
CASSEYQQQNNSPLHF
TGTGCCAGCAGTGAATATCAACAGCAGAATAATTCACCCCTCCACTTT
>TRBV6-2/TRBV6-3|.|.|TRBJ2-2
CASSSSTRTGELFF
TGTGCCAGCAGTTCCTCGACGAGAACCGGGGAGCTGTTTTTT
>TRBV28|TRBD1|.|TRBJ1-5
CASSSPDRERKPQHF
TGTGCCAGCAGTTCTCCGGACAGGGAGAGGAAGCCCCAGCATTTT
>TRBV5-5|TRBD2|.|TRBJ2-5
CASSLDSTSGSPQYF
TGTGCCAGCAGCTTGGATTCGACTAGCGGGTCTCCCCAGTACTTC